The 24 T cell receptor beta chains listed next were all sequenced from one sample in a study of cytomegalovirus exposure and HLA in healthy donors. This PCR relied on a set of 60 Vbeta primers and 13 Jbeta primers. Method: immunoSEQ multiplex PCR; TCRdb's copy keeps in-frame clones and lacks some. The table shows 150,000 to 170,000 clones, with roughly 77% occurring only once. Material for sequencing was PBMCs. These receptors originate from a man aged 25 to 40 in good health and CMV-seropositive.

The gene calls are TRBV9 and TRBJ2-5; TRBD1 matches 8 bases. The V gene end was trimmed by 0 bases and the J gene end by 5 bases; junction bases not matched to a gene: 6. Per germline, CDR1 SGDLS and CDR2 YYNGEE. CDR3 length: 15 amino acids. The CDR3 DNA is TGTGCCAGCAGCGTAGGGACAGGGCCCGTGGAGACCCAGTACTTC. Translating it yields CASSVGTGPVETQYF.

The chain joins TRBV28 to TRBJ1-5; 7 bases match TRBD1. V was pared by 1 base and J by 5 bases, with 5 bases of the junction left unmatched. This CDR3 is 15 amino acids long. Germline CDR1 and CDR2: MDHEN and SYDVKM. The CDR3 nucleotides are TGTGCCAGCAGTTTATACGGGACAGACCATCAGCCCCAGCATTTT. The encoded protein is CASSLYGTDHQPQHF.

The chain is built from TRBV30 and TRBJ2-2; D is uncertain. Germline CDR1 is GTSNPN and CDR2 is SVGIG (reference sequence). CDR3 length equals 13 residues. The V end was cut by 3 bases, the J end by 4 bases, with 9 bases between. The chain's CDR3 is CAWRLTSTGELFF. The CDR3 DNA is TGTGCCTGGAGACTGACTTCCACCGGGGAGCTGTTTTTT.

V usage is TRBV5-1 and J usage is TRBJ2-3; 14 bases map to TRBD2. The CDR3 has 17 residues. V lost 2 bases, J lost 7 bases, and 9 bases stayed unmatched. The germline V gene has CDR1 SGHRS and CDR2 YFSETQ. As DNA, the CDR3 is TGCGCCAGCAGCTTCTACCGACTAGCGGGGGGGACATATACGCAGTATTTT. Residues: CASSFYRLAGGTYTQYF.

The CDR3 protein is CASSFWGASTNEQFF. For the CDR3, the DNA is TGTGCCAGCAGTTTTTGGGGCGCGAGTACTAATGAGCAGTTCTTC. The rearrangement joins TRBV27 to TRBJ2-1, with D possibly TRBD1 on 5 matching bases. CDR1 is MNHEY and CDR2 is SMNVEV in the germline V gene (reference sequence). V gave up 3 bases and J gave up 7 bases, with 16 bases separating them. This CDR3 comprises 15 residues.

In its sample, this clone was seen once. The genes are TRBV5-1 and TRBJ2-2; a weak D match, TRBD1 (7 bases). V gave up 1 base and J gave up 3 bases, with 16 bases separating them. Germline V gives CDR1 SGHRS, CDR2 YFSETQ. The CDR3 has 17 amino acids. As DNA, the CDR3 is TGCGCCAGCAGCTTGACCCCAGGGGGGCTCTACACCGGGGAGCTGTTTTTT. It specifies CASSLTPGGLYTGELFF.

This chain connects TRBV19 to TRBJ1-2, with TRBD1 matching over 10 bases. CDR3 length: 15 residues. The junction had 7 bases not matched to a gene; V was cut back by 5 bases and J by 4 bases. Germline V gene sequence: CDR1 LNHDA, CDR2 SQIVND (reference sequence). CDR3 in amino acids: CASSVSTGGSYGYTF. The CDR3 DNA reads as TGTGCCAGTAGTGTTTCGACAGGGGGCAGCTATGGCTACACCTTC.

The chain uses TRBV6-1 and TRBJ2-5, with D tentatively TRBD1 (6 bases). The V end lost 6 bases, the J end lost 2 bases, and 13 bases lay between the germline ends. Germline assignment: CDR1 MNHNS and CDR2 SASEGT. CDR3 size: 14 residues. DNA for the CDR3: TGTGCCAGCAGACGGACAGTCCCTCAAGAGACCCAGTACTTC. Protein: CASRRTVPQETQYF.

J is TRBJ2-5 and V is TRBV19, with 9 bases that match TRBD1. With 7 bases clipped from V and 5 bases from J, the junction kept 11 bases outside the gene matches. Germline CDR1 and CDR2: LNHDA and SQIVND (reference sequence). The length of the CDR3 is 15 residues. The CDR3 is CASNPGQGVGETQYF. CDR3 nucleotides: TGTGCCAGTAACCCGGGACAGGGTGTCGGGGAGACCCAGTACTTC.

The chain links TRBV5-1 to TRBJ2-1; 9 bases are shared with TRBD2. The germline V gene encodes CDR1 SGHRS and CDR2 YFSETQ. CDR3 length equals 20 residues. J gave up 3 bases and V 1 base, and 17 bases lay outside the gene matches. CDR3: CASSLIPSGRTSTYYNEQFF. The CDR3 region has the DNA TGCGCCAGCAGCTTGATTCCCAGCGGGAGGACCTCAACCTACTACAATGAGCAGTTCTTC.

This clone appeared a few times. This rearrangement joins TRBV4-3 to TRBJ1-2; TRBD1 aligns across 7 bases. The CDR3 has 15 residues. The V gene's germline CDR1 is LGHNA and CDR2 YSLEER. V shed 4 bases, J shed 4 bases, and the junction held 9 bases outside the gene matches. The CDR3 sequence: CASSRAGTAGYGYTF. The CDR3 bases are TGCGCCAGCAGCCGAGCCGGGACAGCCGGCTATGGCTACACCTTC.

The chain couples TRBV9 to TRBJ1-2; weak D call: TRBD1 (5 bases). The CDR3 has 14 residues. The germline V and J ends were trimmed by 2 bases and 4 bases, with 12 bases remaining between them. Looked up from germline, CDR1 is SGDLS and CDR2 is YYNGEE. The CDR3 coding sequence is TGTGCCAGCAGCGTGTCGACAGCCCCCTATGGCTACACCTTC. Protein sequence: CASSVSTAPYGYTF.

The chain combines TRBV7-2 with TRBJ2-5; 8 bases are shared with TRBD1. V dropped 5 bases and J dropped 7; count of bases not matched to a gene: 9. This CDR3 region has 14 residues. The germline V gene has CDR1 SGHTA and CDR2 FQGNSA. The CDR3 coding sequence is TGTGCCAGCAGCGGGACAGGACGAGGGGGGACCCAGTACTTC. Protein product: CASSGTGRGGTQYF. Full variable domain (rest looked up from reference TRBV7-2 and TRBJ2-5): GAGVSQSPSNKVTEKGKDVELRCDPISGHTALYWYRQSLGQGLEFLIYFQGNSAPDKSGLPSDRFSAERTGGSVSTLTIQRTQQEDSAVYLCASSGTGRGGTQYFGPGTRLLVL.

The rearrangement uses TRBV5-4 and TRBJ1-4; D is undetermined. Germline V gives CDR1 SGHNT, CDR2 YYREEE (reference sequence). V shed 2 bases and J shed 0 bases, with 8 bases lying between them. The CDR3 spans 15 residues. The CDR3 sequence: CASSFSQATNEKLFF. In DNA, the CDR3 is TGTGCCAGCAGCTTTAGTCAGGCAACTAATGAAAAACTGTTTTTT.

V usage is TRBV5-8 and J usage is TRBJ1-3, with D uncertain. The V and J ends lost 7 bases and 0 bases respectively, with 8 bases between them. CDR1 is SGHTS, CDR2 YDEGEE, per germline. This CDR3 contains 13 residues. The CDR3 DNA sequence: TGTGCCAGCGAGAGTGTCTCTGGAAACACCATATATTTT. This sequence encodes CASESVSGNTIYF.

This clone was found a few times. The genes are TRBV5-4 and TRBJ1-2; 9 positions match TRBD1. The germline CDR1 and CDR2 sequences are SGHNT and YYREEE (reference sequence). The CDR3 spans 15 residues. Germline trimming cut 3 bases from V and 0 bases from J; bases unmatched to any gene: 3. The CDR3 spells CASSSTGGANYGYTF. CDR3 DNA sequence: TGTGCCAGCAGCTCTACAGGGGGCGCTAACTATGGCTACACCTTC.

The chain employs TRBV9 and TRBJ2-1; tentative D call: TRBD2 (6 bases). The germline V gene encodes CDR1 SGDLS and CDR2 YYNGEE. This CDR3 spans 14 amino acids. V was clipped by 4 bases and J by 7 bases, with 15 bases between them. The CDR3 reads CASSTSGLLNEQFF. CDR3 in DNA: TGTGCCAGCAGCACCTCGGGACTCCTTAATGAGCAGTTCTTC. The whole variable domain, filled in from reference TRBV9 and TRBJ2-1, reads DSGVTQTPKHLITATGQRVTLRCSPRSGDLSVYWYQQSLDQGLQFLIQYYNGEERAKGNILERFSAQQFPDLHSELNLSSLELGDSALYFCASSTSGLLNEQFFGPGTRLTVL.

The chain recombines TRBV7-3 with TRBJ2-2; 8 bases are a match to TRBD2. Germline assignment: CDR1 SGHTA and CDR2 FQGTGA. Germline trimming cut 5 bases from V and 7 bases from J; bases unmatched to any gene: 6. The CDR3 extends over 14 amino acids. CDR3 sequence (DNA): TGTGCCAGCAGCCCGACTAGCGTCGGCGGGGAGCTGTTTTTT. Its protein product is CASSPTSVGGELFF.

V and J are TRBV2 and TRBJ2-1, with D unclear. Germline V CDR1 and CDR2: SNHLY, FYNNEI. The CDR3 is 11 residues long. V lost 4 bases and J 8 bases, leaving 6 bases between the germline ends. The CDR3 region is CASSAFDEQFF. The CDR3, as DNA: TGTGCCAGCAGTGCGTTCGATGAGCAGTTCTTC. Full variable domain (remainder filled in from reference TRBV2 and TRBJ2-1): EPEVTQTPSHQVTQMGQEVILRCVPISNHLYFYWYRQILGQKVEFLVSFYNNEISEKSEIFDDQFSVERPDGSNFTLKIRSTKLEDSAMYFCASSAFDEQFFGPGTRLTVL.

The chain couples TRBV27 to TRBJ1-1; no reliable D call. The CDR3 loop spans 13 amino acids. Trimming cost V 3 bases and J 1 base, with 6 bases left between them. Germline CDR1 reads MNHEY; CDR2 reads SMNVEV (reference sequence). The CDR3 sequence is CASSFKQNTEAFF. Written as DNA, the CDR3 is TGTGCCAGCAGTTTCAAACAGAACACTGAAGCTTTCTTT.

V and J are TRBV10-3 and TRBJ1-1, with TRBD1 matching 8 bases. V trimming: 10 bases; J trimming: 1 base; junction bases outside the gene matches: 5. Germline V lookup: CDR1 ENHRY, CDR2 SYGVKD. The CDR3 loop spans 13 amino acids. CDR3 nucleotide sequence: TGTGCCACTTCCGGGACAGGGAACACTGAAGCTTTCTTT. Its protein product is CATSGTGNTEAFF.

This chain links TRBV7-9 with TRBJ1-2; 11 positions agree with TRBD1. Germline V gene sequence: CDR1 SEHNR, CDR2 FQNEAQ (reference sequence). The CDR3 has 15 amino acids. V dropped 4 bases and J dropped 5; count of bases not matched to a gene: 6. The CDR3 DNA is TGTGCCAGCAGCTCCGCCGGACAGGGGGCTTATGGCTACACCTTC. Translated: CASSSAGQGAYGYTF. Supplemented by reference TRBV7-9 and TRBJ1-2, the full variable domain reads DTGVSQNPRHKITKRGQNVTFRCDPISEHNRLYWYRQTLGQGPEFLTYFQNEAQLEKSRLLSDRFSAERPKGSFSTLEIQRTEQGDSAMYLCASSSAGQGAYGYTFGSGTRLTVV.

The chain carries TRBV19 and TRBJ2-1, with D possibly TRBD2 on 5 matching bases. Germline V lookup: CDR1 LNHDA, CDR2 SQIVND (reference sequence). Trimming took off 3 bases at V and 8 bases at J, with 20 bases between the two ends. The CDR3 totals 16 residues. CDR3 bases: TGTGCCAGTAGTATGCGGCTAGCCGACTATAGGGATGAGCAGTTCTTC. The encoded protein is CASSMRLADYRDEQFF.

This chain connects TRBV4-2 to TRBJ2-3, with D tentatively TRBD2 (6 bases). From germline, CDR1 is LGHNA and CDR2 YNFKEQ. The V gene lost 2 bases and the J gene lost 4 bases, with 7 bases spanning the gap. CDR3 length equals 13 residues. The CDR3 here is CASSQSGADTQYF. The CDR3 DNA sequence: TGTGCCAGCAGCCAATCGGGGGCAGATACGCAGTATTTT.